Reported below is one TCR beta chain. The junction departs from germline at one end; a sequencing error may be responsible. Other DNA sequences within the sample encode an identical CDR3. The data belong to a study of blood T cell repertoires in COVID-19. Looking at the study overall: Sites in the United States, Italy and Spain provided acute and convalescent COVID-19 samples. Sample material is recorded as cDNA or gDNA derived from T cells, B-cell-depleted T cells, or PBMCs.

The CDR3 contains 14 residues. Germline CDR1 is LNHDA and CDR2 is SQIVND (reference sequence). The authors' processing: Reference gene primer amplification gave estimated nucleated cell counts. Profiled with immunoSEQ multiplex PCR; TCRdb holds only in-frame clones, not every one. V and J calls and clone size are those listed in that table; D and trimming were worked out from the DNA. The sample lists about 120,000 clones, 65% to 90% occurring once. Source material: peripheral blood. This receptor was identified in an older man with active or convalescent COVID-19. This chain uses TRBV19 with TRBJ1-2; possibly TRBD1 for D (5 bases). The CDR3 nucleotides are TGTGCTAGTAGAACAGGCCAAGCTAACTATGGCTACACCTTC. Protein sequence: CASRTGQANYGYTF.